The 5 T cell receptor beta chains below come from one sample, sequenced in a study of T cell changes during pregnancy in multiple sclerosis (dated by TCRdb to between 2017 and 2020). The method was the immunoSEQ multiplex PCR assay. Drawn from immuneACCESS, this table holds only the in-frame rearrangements with V and J called that TCRdb kept. Clones are partly lost; checked studies trace under half to an unresolved V gene and leave the rest unexplained. The sample table records tens of thousands of clones; approximately 94% of these occur just once. The ten biggest clones cover approximately 0.8% of the sample. Sequences were derived from peripheral blood, sampled in the third trimester of pregnancy. The receptors originated from a female donor with multiple sclerosis, enrolled in a pregnancy study.

J is TRBJ1-2 and V is TRBV6-6, with a possible D match to TRBD1 (6 bases). Trimming took off 6 bases at V and 2 bases at J, with 10 bases between the two ends. The V gene's germline CDR1 is MNHNY and CDR2 SVGAGI (reference sequence). The CDR3 totals 13 residues. Here the CDR3 DNA reads TGTGCCAGCAGGCCTGACAGGAACTATGGCTACACCTTC. Its protein is CASRPDRNYGYTF.

V and J are TRBV7-2 and TRBJ2-3; D gene uncertain. The length of the CDR3 is 13 residues. Between the trimmed V and J ends, which lost 3 bases and 4 bases, there was a span of 8 bases. The germline gives CDR1 SGHTA, CDR2 FQGNSA. CDR3 region: CASSFRLADTQYF. In nucleotides, the CDR3 is TGTGCCAGCAGCTTCCGGCTAGCAGATACGCAGTATTTT.

V gene TRBV9 combines with J gene TRBJ1-1; 8 bases map to TRBD1. The CDR3 contains 14 residues. CDR1 is SGDLS and CDR2 is YYNGEE in the germline V gene. J gave up 5 bases and V 4 bases, and 7 bases lay outside the gene matches. The CDR3, as DNA: TGTGCCAGCAGCCAAACAGGGGGAAGGACTGAAGCTTTCTTT. It codes for CASSQTGGRTEAFF.

The J gene is TRBJ1-1, the V gene TRBV29-1, with D tentatively TRBD1 (6 bases). This CDR3 spans 15 amino acids. V dropped 4 bases and J dropped 4 bases, with 19 bases sitting between them. Germline CDR1 SQVTM, CDR2 ANQGSEA. CDR3 DNA: TGCAGCGTTGTTCGGGGGGCGGCGCCGGGCACTGAAGCTTTCTTT. Amino acid sequence: CSVVRGAAPGTEAFF. Combining the CDR3 with reference TRBV29-1 and TRBJ1-1 gives the whole variable domain SAVISQKPSRDICQRGTSLTIQCQVDSQVTMMFWYRQQPGQSLTLIATANQGSEATYESGFVIDKFPISRPNLTFSTLTVSNMSPEDSSIYLCSVVRGAAPGTEAFFGQGTRLTVV.

This chain uses TRBV19 with TRBJ2-7; 7 nucleotides line up with TRBD1. V dropped 6 bases and J dropped 3; count of bases not matched to a gene: 5. This CDR3 has 13 amino acids. Germline V gene data show CDR1 as LNHDA and CDR2 as SQIVND (reference sequence). The CDR3 DNA is TGTGCCAGTAGCATTGACAGGGACTACGAGCAGTACTTC. Translated: CASSIDRDYEQYF.